This T cell receptor beta chain originates from a study of cytomegalovirus exposure and HLA in healthy donors. Trimming took 4 bases from V and 5 from J; bases not matched to a gene: 8. The CDR3 is made up of 15 amino acids. Germline values: CDR1 MRHNA, CDR2 SNTAGT. Vbeta (60) and Jbeta (13) primers were used in the PCR. Clones were sequenced by immunoSEQ multiplex PCR, and TCRdb holds only the in-frame ones, with some missing. The repertoire holds 130,000 to 150,000 clones, with 60% to 85% as singletons. This TCR was sampled from a man younger than 30 in good health and CMV-seronegative. Source material: PBMCs. J is TRBJ2-1 and V is TRBV6-4; 7 nucleotides align to TRBD1. In nucleotides, the CDR3 is TGTGCCAGCAGTGGTACACAGGGGCCCAACAATGAGCAGTTCTTC. Amino acids: CASSGTQGPNNEQFF.